The clone carrying this T cell receptor beta chain is deemed large. What it binds is not known. Every patient was affected by relapse after autologous stem cell transplantation, while exposure to brentuximab vedotin was not uniform. Profiled with immunoSEQ multiplex PCR; TCRdb holds only in-frame clones, not every one. Among some 4,000 clones listed, roughly 70% were seen once. This sample was taken from a study of PD-1 blockade in classical Hodgkin lymphoma. General study results and limits: Repertoire differences have undefined causes, possibly disease activity or prior therapy.

V lost 3 bases, J lost 9 bases, and 9 bases lay in between. Germline assignment: CDR1 SEHNR and CDR2 FQNEAQ (reference sequence). The CDR3 length is 12 residues. The gene calls are TRBV7-9 and TRBJ2-1; D is ambiguous. Sequenced material: peripheral blood mononuclear cells (PBMCs), taken at baseline. This receptor was identified in a human donor with classical Hodgkin lymphoma. As DNA, the CDR3 is TGTGCCAGCAGCTTCCCTGTCGTTGAGCAGTTCTTC. Residues: CASSFPVVEQFF. Full variable domain (rest looked up from reference TRBV7-9 and TRBJ2-1): DTGVSQNPRHKITKRGQNVTFRCDPISEHNRLYWYRQTLGQGPEFLTYFQNEAQLEKSRLLSDRFSAERPKGSFSTLEIQRTEQGDSAMYLCASSFPVVEQFFGPGTRLTVL.